Sequencing of this T cell receptor beta chain was carried out in a study of cytomegalovirus exposure and HLA in healthy donors. About this clone itself: Its target is unknown.

V was trimmed by 3 bases and J by 1 base, leaving 13 bases between them. The CDR3 loop spans 16 amino acids. Germline assignment: CDR1 SEHNR and CDR2 FQNEAQ (reference sequence). Study-level results: Near-uniform donor sequencing depth was presumed by presence/absence analyses.

PCR primers comprised 60 Vbeta and 13 Jbeta primers. Libraries were prepared by immunoSEQ multiplex PCR; TCRdb keeps only in-frame clonotypes and omits some of them. Of 150,000 or so clones listed, approximately 73% are singletons. The sequencing input was PBMCs. V and J are TRBV7-9 and TRBJ2-1; no firm D call. This TCR was sampled from a man aged 25 to 45 in good health and CMV-seropositive. DNA for the CDR3: TGTGCCAGCAGCTTCGGTGTGGTAGCTTCCTACAATGAGCAGTTCTTC. Translating gives CASSFGVVASYNEQFF.